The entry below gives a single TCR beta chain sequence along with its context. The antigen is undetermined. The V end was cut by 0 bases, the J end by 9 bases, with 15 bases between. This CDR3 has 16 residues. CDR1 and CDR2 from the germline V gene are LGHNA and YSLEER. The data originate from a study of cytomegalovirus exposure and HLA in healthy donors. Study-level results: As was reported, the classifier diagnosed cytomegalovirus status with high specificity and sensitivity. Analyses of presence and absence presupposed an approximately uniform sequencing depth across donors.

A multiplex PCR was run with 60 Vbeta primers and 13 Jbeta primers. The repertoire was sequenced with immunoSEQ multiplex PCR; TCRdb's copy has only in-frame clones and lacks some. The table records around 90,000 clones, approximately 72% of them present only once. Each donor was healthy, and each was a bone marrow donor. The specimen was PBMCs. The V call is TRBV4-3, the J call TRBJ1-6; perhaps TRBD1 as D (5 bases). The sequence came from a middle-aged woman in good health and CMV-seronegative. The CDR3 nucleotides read TGCGCCAGCAGCCAAGATCCCGGGTCCGGGGGTTCACCCCTCCACTTT. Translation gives CASSQDPGSGGSPLHF.